The 12 T cell receptor beta chains below come from one sample, sequenced in a study of naive and memory T cell subsets. Two oligonucleotides, mixed equimolar, formed the beta constant-region primer covering TRBC1 and TRBC2. The ligated cDNA underwent four PCR rounds using SP2 and nested alpha and beta constant-region primers. TCRdb independently ran MiXCR on the UMI-ligation and nested PCR reads; one entry per CDR3 protein. The sample has 80,000 or so distinct CDR3 sequences; around 9% are singletons. The sequencing sample was made of naive CD8+ T cells from blood. The origin of the receptors is a human donor in good health.

The rearrangement joins TRBV28 to TRBJ2-7; a weak D match, TRBD2 (5 bases). CDR1 MDHEN and CDR2 SYDVKM come from the germline V gene. V dropped 8 bases and J dropped 0 bases, with 14 bases sitting between them. The CDR3 has 14 residues. DNA for the CDR3: TGTGCCAGCTCCGAGCGGTTAGCCTCCTACGAGCAGTACTTC. This gives the protein CASSERLASYEQYF.

V is TRBV20-1 and J is TRBJ2-7; 11 nucleotides match TRBD2. V trimming: 5 bases; J trimming: 7 bases; junction bases outside the gene matches: 13. Germline V lookup: CDR1 DFQATT, CDR2 SNEGSKA (reference sequence). CDR3 length equals 15 residues. The CDR3 DNA reads as TGCAGTGCTGGAAACGAGCTAGCGGGAGGTCGGGAGCAGTACTTC. Translated: CSAGNELAGGREQYF.

In this sample, this clonotype turned up many times. The CDR3 sequence is CATSRYGRVSYEQYF. The CDR3 nucleotides are TGTGCCACCAGTAGGTACGGGAGAGTCTCCTACGAGCAGTACTTC. The chain recombines TRBV24-1 with TRBJ2-7; D may be TRBD2 (6 bases). With 6 bases removed from V and 0 bases from J, the gap between germline ends came to 14 bases. This CDR3 contains 15 residues. Germline CDR1 and CDR2: KGHDR and SFDVKD.

The chain recombines TRBV28 with TRBJ1-6, with D perhaps TRBD1 (5 bases). V dropped 1 base and J dropped 6 bases, with 7 bases sitting between them. The CDR3 contains 14 residues. Germline assignment: CDR1 MDHEN and CDR2 SYDVKM. The CDR3 region has the DNA TGTGCCAGCAGTTTATCCGGGACTAATTCACCCCTCCACTTT. Residues: CASSLSGTNSPLHF.

The rearrangement links TRBV7-9 to TRBJ1-2; D remains ambiguous. Per germline, CDR1 SEHNR and CDR2 FQNEAQ (reference sequence). V was pared by 1 base and J by 6 bases, with 9 bases between. The CDR3 runs 13 residues. The CDR3 loop is CASSLDPLNGYTF. The DNA for the CDR3 is TGTGCCAGCAGCTTAGATCCCTTGAATGGCTACACCTTC.

This clonotype came up a few times. This sequence joins TRBV20-1 and TRBJ2-5, with D possibly being TRBD1 (5 bases). From germline, CDR1 is DFQATT and CDR2 SNEGSKA (reference sequence). The ends were cut back, 6 bases at V and 4 bases at J, with 12 bases in the middle. CDR3 length equals 12 residues. CDR3 sequence: CSALLRGETQYF. The CDR3 bases are TGCAGTGCCCTGTTAAGGGGAGAGACCCAGTACTTC.

This clonotype was found many times. The chain uses TRBV2 and TRBJ2-5; D remains ambiguous. The CDR3 extends over 14 amino acids. V gave up 4 bases and J gave up 0 bases, with 9 bases separating them. Germline assignment: CDR1 SNHLY and CDR2 FYNNEI. CDR3 nucleotides: TGTGCCAGCAGTGGGTCAACGAACCAAGAGACCCAGTACTTC. It is translated as CASSGSTNQETQYF.

In its sample, this clonotype was seen a few times. The rearrangement joins TRBV25-1 to TRBJ2-2; D gene unclear. This CDR3 has 19 residues. Germline CDR1 reads MGHDK; CDR2 reads SYGVNS. V lost 3 bases, J lost 3 bases, and 23 bases lay in between. The CDR3 loop is CASSDVVIRWPFDTGELFF. DNA for the CDR3: TGTGCCAGCAGTGATGTTGTCATAAGGTGGCCATTTGACACCGGGGAGCTGTTTTTT.

This clonotype was observed a handful of times. This sequence joins TRBV29-1 and TRBJ2-5; 11 bases agree with TRBD1. This CDR3 has 13 amino acids. The J segment lost 5 bases and the V segment lost 5 bases, leaving 4 bases of the junction unmatched. The germline V gene encodes CDR1 SQVTM and CDR2 ANQGSEA. In nucleotides, the CDR3 is TGCAGCGTTTTGGGACAGGGGGGGGAGACCCAGTACTTC. Translating gives CSVLGQGGETQYF.

This chain connects TRBV6-2 or TRBV6-3 to TRBJ2-1; 12 nucleotides align to TRBD2. The CDR3 spans 15 residues. Germline lookup yields CDR1 MNHEY and CDR2 SVGEGT. V lost 3 bases, J lost 6 bases, and 3 bases stayed unmatched. CDR3 DNA: TGTGCCAGCAGTTATGTGACTAGCGGGAGCAATGAGCAGTTCTTC. Translation gives CASSYVTSGSNEQFF.

This clonotype has at least ten counts. The J gene is TRBJ2-2, the V gene TRBV7-2; D perhaps matches TRBD2 (5 bases). V shed 0 bases and J shed 6 bases, with 17 bases lying between them. The germline V gene encodes CDR1 SGHTA and CDR2 FQGNSA. The CDR3 covers 17 residues. The CDR3 region has the DNA TGTGCCAGCAGCTTAGCGGTCAGCCCGACTAAGGCCGGGGAGCTGTTTTTT. Translated, it gives CASSLAVSPTKAGELFF.

This chain connects TRBV27 to TRBJ1-6; maybe TRBD1 (6 bases). The V and J ends lost 7 bases and 11 bases respectively, with 15 bases between them. The germline CDR1 and CDR2 sequences are MNHEY and SMNVEV (reference sequence). The CDR3 loop spans 13 amino acids. The CDR3, as DNA: TGTGCCAGCACCCAAGGGGGGGGAACACCCCTCCACTTT. Protein: CASTQGGGTPLHF.